These 18 T cell receptor beta chains originate from one sample sequenced in a study of shared T cell receptors in the human thymus. The repertoire was sequenced with immunoSEQ multiplex PCR; TCRdb's copy has only in-frame clones and lacks some. The data contain fewer than 700,000 clones, roughly 90% of them singletons. The same specimen was also included in a second study, on human thymus T cells.

Sequencing input: thymocytes. The receptors here all came from a boy in the first two years of life with a congenital heart defect.

The CDR3 DNA is TGTGCCAGCAGTGAAGGGTTGGGCCAGACCCAGTACTTC. Translating it yields CASSEGLGQTQYF. The rearrangement uses TRBV6-1 and TRBJ2-5; no firm D call. The V end lost 1 base, the J end lost 6 bases, and 9 bases lay between the germline ends. Germline V gives CDR1 MNHNS, CDR2 SASEGT. The CDR3 runs to 13 residues.

The gene calls are TRBV5-4 and TRBJ2-1; TRBD1 matches 9 bases. CDR3 length: 14 amino acids. Germline loops: CDR1 SGHNT, CDR2 YYREEE (reference sequence). V dropped 5 bases and J dropped 4; count of bases not matched to a gene: 4. Here the CDR3 DNA reads TGTGCCAGCAGTCTACAGGGGGCTTACAATGAGCAGTTCTTC. It is translated as CASSLQGAYNEQFF.

The chain links TRBV6-5 to TRBJ2-7; no clear D gene. The CDR3 consists of 14 residues. Trimming left V 0 bases short and J 9 bases short, with 15 bases between. Looked up from germline, CDR1 is MNHEY and CDR2 is SVGAGI. The CDR3 protein is CASSYSRSPMTQYF. The DNA for the CDR3 is TGTGCCAGCAGTTACTCGCGGTCCCCGATGACGCAGTACTTC.

The chain links TRBV13 to TRBJ2-1; TRBD2 might be the D (5 bases). Trimming took 1 base from V and 5 from J, leaving 15 bases between them. CDR3 size: 16 residues. In germline, CDR1 is PRHDT, CDR2 FYEKMQ (reference sequence). The CDR3 DNA reads as TGTGCCAGCAGCTTAGACCGGAGGCGGGCACACAATGAGCAGTTCTTC. Translation: CASSLDRRRAHNEQFF. Based on the CDR3 plus reference TRBV13 and TRBJ2-1, the full variable domain is AAGVIQSPRHLIKEKRETATLKCYPIPRHDTVYWYQQGPGQDPQFLISFYEKMQSDKGSIPDRFSAQQFSDYHSELNMSSLELGDSALYFCASSLDRRRAHNEQFFGPGTRLTVL.

The chain joins TRBV7-8 to TRBJ2-7; 7 bases match TRBD2. The J segment lost 3 bases and the V segment lost 5 bases, leaving 10 bases of the junction unmatched. There are 15 residues in the CDR3. Germline V gene sequence: CDR1 SGHVS, CDR2 FQNEAQ. This CDR3 is CASSPRSSGNYEQYF. Written as DNA, the CDR3 is TGTGCCAGCAGCCCCCGCTCTAGCGGAAACTACGAGCAGTACTTC.

The chain employs TRBV6-5 and TRBJ1-5; 10 nucleotides align to TRBD1. CDR3 length: 13 amino acids. The germline gives CDR1 MNHEY, CDR2 SVGAGI. The junction had 4 bases not matched to a gene; V was cut back by 11 bases and J by 3 bases. CDR3 DNA sequence: TGTGCCCCGGGGACAGGGGACAATCAGCCCCAGCATTTT. As protein: CAPGTGDNQPQHF.

The chain has TRBV19 and TRBJ2-7; 7 bases agree with TRBD1. V was pared by 1 base and J by 4 bases, with 13 bases of the junction left unmatched. Per the germline V gene, CDR1 is LNHDA and CDR2 is SQIVND (reference sequence). The CDR3 contains 17 residues. CDR3 loop: CASSIAPVQGDHYEQYF. The CDR3 nucleotides are TGTGCCAGTAGTATAGCTCCCGTTCAGGGGGACCATTACGAGCAGTACTTC.

V and J are TRBV5-1 and TRBJ2-1; possibly TRBD1 for D (5 bases). With 4 bases removed from V and 6 bases from J, the gap between germline ends came to 11 bases. CDR1 is SGHRS and CDR2 is YFSETQ in the germline V gene. This CDR3 is built from 13 residues. The CDR3 sequence: CASSPKGINEQFF. Here the CDR3 DNA reads TGCGCCAGCAGCCCTAAGGGGATCAATGAGCAGTTCTTC.

The V call is TRBV6-4, the J call TRBJ2-3; 8 nucleotides agree with TRBD2. The trim removed 7 bases at V and 3 bases at J, leaving 9 bases unmatched. The CDR3 is 15 amino acids. Germline CDR1 MRHNA, CDR2 SNTAGT. CDR3: CASTPERLATDTQYF. CDR3 DNA sequence: TGTGCCAGCACCCCCGAGAGACTAGCGACAGATACGCAGTATTTT.

The V gene is TRBV27, the J gene TRBJ2-7; 11 bases match TRBD1. The CDR3 is 15 residues long. CDR1 is MNHEY, CDR2 SMNVEV, per germline (reference sequence). Trimming at V came to 5 bases and at J to 5 bases, leaving 8 bases not matched to a gene. CDR3 coding DNA: TGTGCCAGCAGTCCCTGGGGACAGGGGGGGAACGAGCAGTACTTC. It is translated as CASSPWGQGGNEQYF.

The chain is built from TRBV15 and TRBJ2-2; 8 nucleotides align to TRBD2. Per the germline V gene, CDR1 is LNHNV and CDR2 is YYDKDF (reference sequence). The J segment lost 9 bases and the V segment lost 3 bases, leaving 33 bases of the junction unmatched. The CDR3 has 23 amino acids. CDR3 protein: CATSREDGGHFRPGLVVPRELFF. The CDR3 region has the DNA TGTGCCACCAGCAGGGAAGATGGGGGACATTTTCGGCCGGGACTAGTAGTCCCCCGGGAGCTGTTTTTT.

The chain uses TRBV2 and TRBJ2-4; D gene unclear. V was shortened by 3 bases and J by 3 bases, with 9 bases between the two germline ends. Germline V gives CDR1 SNHLY, CDR2 FYNNEI. The CDR3 is 14 amino acids. The CDR3 protein is CASSEALGKNIQYF. The CDR3 DNA sequence: TGTGCCAGCAGTGAGGCCCTAGGCAAAAACATTCAGTACTTC. Together with reference TRBV2 and TRBJ2-4, the CDR3 gives the full variable domain: EPEVTQTPSHQVTQMGQEVILRCVPISNHLYFYWYRQILGQKVEFLVSFYNNEISEKSEIFDDQFSVERPDGSNFTLKIRSTKLEDSAMYFCASSEALGKNIQYFGAGTRLSVL.

The rearrangement links TRBV5-1 to TRBJ1-5, with TRBD1 matching over 9 bases. Germline CDR1 reads SGHRS; CDR2 reads YFSETQ. Trimming at V came to 4 bases and at J to 5 bases, leaving 4 bases not matched to a gene. The CDR3 runs 14 residues. The CDR3 DNA is TGCGCCAGCAGCCTGGGACAGGGTCATCAGCCCCAGCATTTT. It codes for CASSLGQGHQPQHF. Variable domain in full (rest from reference TRBV5-1 and TRBJ1-5): KAGVTQTPRYLIKTRGQQVTLSCSPISGHRSVSWYQQTPGQGLQFLFEYFSETQRNKGNFPGRFSGRQFSNSRSEMNVSTLELGDSALYLCASSLGQGHQPQHFGDGTRLSIL.

V usage is TRBV7-2 and J usage is TRBJ2-7; tentative D call: TRBD1 (6 bases). The V end was cut by 5 bases, the J end by 3 bases, with 14 bases between. The CDR3 totals 14 residues. From germline, CDR1 is SGHTA and CDR2 FQGNSA. CDR3 region: CASSVTGHHYEQYF. CDR3 nucleotides: TGTGCCAGCAGCGTCACGGGACACCACTACGAGCAGTACTTC.

The chain combines TRBV25-1 with TRBJ2-5; 7 bases fit TRBD1. This CDR3 has 18 amino acids. With V trimmed by 2 bases and J by 2 bases, 14 bases remained unmatched. Per germline, CDR1 MGHDK and CDR2 SYGVNS. CDR3 sequence: CASSEGNRNRQGQETQYF. CDR3 bases: TGTGCCAGCAGTGAAGGTAATCGGAACCGACAGGGACAAGAGACCCAGTACTTC.

The V call is TRBV9, the J call TRBJ2-3; D might be TRBD2 (5 bases). This CDR3 region has 14 residues. The ends were cut back, 0 bases at V and 4 bases at J, with 9 bases in the middle. Germline V gives CDR1 SGDLS, CDR2 YYNGEE. The CDR3 DNA reads as TGTGCCAGCAGCGTAGTGGGAGACCCAGATACGCAGTATTTT. It encodes CASSVVGDPDTQYF.

This clone has only a few counts. J is TRBJ1-2 and V is TRBV4-3; the match to TRBD1 covers 7 bases. J gave up 1 base and V 0 bases, and 8 bases lay outside the gene matches. The CDR3 has 17 residues. Germline CDR1 and CDR2: LGHNA and YSLEER. The CDR3 region is CASSQDNRTGCNYGYTF. The DNA of the CDR3 is TGCGCCAGCAGCCAAGATAACCGGACAGGCTGTAACTATGGCTACACCTTC.

The chain links TRBV13 to TRBJ2-7, with 10 bases matching TRBD2. The germline CDR1 and CDR2 sequences are PRHDT and FYEKMQ (reference sequence). V shed 5 bases, J shed 4 bases, and the junction held 8 bases outside the gene matches. The CDR3 sequence is 15 residues long. For the CDR3, the DNA is TGTGCCAGCAGCCTCGGGACTAGCGCCGGATACGAGCAGTACTTC. Its protein is CASSLGTSAGYEQYF.